Listed below are T cell receptor beta chains from one sample, sequenced in a study of cytomegalovirus exposure and HLA in healthy donors. The data were produced by immunoSEQ multiplex PCR, yet TCRdb's version contains in-frame clones alone and is incomplete. The table lists over 120,000 clones, around a tenth of them singletons. Input material: PBMCs. The receptors originated from a man aged 50-60 years in good health and CMV-seronegative. CDR3s include the opening cysteine and the closing phenylalanine or tryptophan. A D gene is named only where the DNA matches it firmly. A clone size is listed for some rows: how often the clone was seen (once, few, many), or a class if it is expanded.

D gene: NA; CDR3 length: 13; clone size: few; J gene: TRBJ1-2; V gene: TRBV7-9; CDR3 DNA: TGTGCCAGCAGCTTAGGCAGCGTCTATGGCTACACCTTC; CDR3 protein: CASSLGSVYGYTF
D gene: NA; CDR3 length: 15; clone size: few; J gene: TRBJ2-3; V gene: TRBV9; CDR3 DNA: TGTGCCAGCAGCGTAGATCAGCGGAGCACAGATACGCAGTATTTT; CDR3 protein: CASSVDQRSTDTQYF
D gene: TRBD2; CDR3 length: 20; clone size: few; J gene: TRBJ2-5; V gene: TRBV28; CDR3 DNA: TGTGCCAGCAGTTCCCCCGGGACTAGCGGGAGGGAGGTAGGGTCGGAGACCCAGTACTTC; CDR3 protein: CASSSPGTSGREVGSETQYF
D gene: NA; CDR3 length: 13; clone size: NA; J gene: TRBJ1-6; V gene: TRBV2; CDR3 DNA: TGTGCCAGCAGGGCCGGGACTGCCGAACCCCTCCACTTT; CDR3 protein: CASRAGTAEPLHF
D gene: TRBD1; CDR3 length: 15; clone size: few; J gene: TRBJ2-7; V gene: TRBV25-1; CDR3 DNA: TGTGCCAGCAGTGGCACGCCAGGGGGCCCCTACGAGCAGTACTTC; CDR3 protein: CASSGTPGGPYEQYF
D gene: NA; CDR3 length: 13; clone size: few; J gene: TRBJ2-6; V gene: TRBV10-3; CDR3 DNA: TGTGCCATCAGTGGTTCGGGGGCCAACGTCCTGACTTTC; CDR3 protein: CAISGSGANVLTF
D gene: NA; CDR3 length: 10; clone size: few; J gene: TRBJ1-1; V gene: TRBV20-1; CDR3 DNA: TGCAGTGCTGCGGGCACTGAAGCTTTCTTT; CDR3 protein: CSAAGTEAFF
D gene: TRBD1; CDR3 length: 17; clone size: NA; J gene: TRBJ2-5; V gene: TRBV6-1; CDR3 DNA: TGTGCCAGCAGTGATCCAGGAGGACAGGGGTATCGGGAGACCCAGTACTTC; CDR3 protein: CASSDPGGQGYRETQYF
D gene: NA; CDR3 length: 13; clone size: NA; J gene: TRBJ2-4; V gene: TRBV30; CDR3 DNA: TGTGCCTGGAGTGTGGCCAGCAAAAACATTCAGTACTTC; CDR3 protein: CAWSVASKNIQYF
D gene: NA; CDR3 length: 13; clone size: few; J gene: TRBJ2-2; V gene: TRBV6-5; CDR3 DNA: TGTGCCGTCCAGGGACTGAACACCGGGGAGCTGTTTTTT; CDR3 protein: CAVQGLNTGELFF
D gene: TRBD1; CDR3 length: 15; clone size: NA; J gene: TRBJ2-1; V gene: TRBV11-2; CDR3 DNA: TGTGCCAGCAGCGACAGGGTGAGCTCCTACAATGAGCAGTTCTTC; CDR3 protein: CASSDRVSSYNEQFF
D gene: NA; CDR3 length: 13; clone size: few; J gene: TRBJ2-7; V gene: TRBV14; CDR3 DNA: TGTGCCAGCAGCCAAGGAGTCGATAGCGAGCAGTACTTC; CDR3 protein: CASSQGVDSEQYF
D gene: NA; CDR3 length: 16; clone size: NA; J gene: TRBJ1-3; V gene: TRBV9; CDR3 DNA: TGTGCCAGCAGCGTGTTCGACAGAAGCTCTGGAAACACCATATATTTT; CDR3 protein: CASSVFDRSSGNTIYF
D gene: TRBD1; CDR3 length: 17; clone size: few; J gene: TRBJ1-4; V gene: TRBV4-2; CDR3 DNA: TGTGCCAGCAGCCTAGCGGGACAGTCTCGCACTAATGAAAAACTGTTTTTT; CDR3 protein: CASSLAGQSRTNEKLFF
D gene: TRBD1; CDR3 length: 14; clone size: few; J gene: TRBJ1-2; V gene: TRBV19; CDR3 DNA: TGTGCCAGTAGTCTCCCGGGGACAGACTATGGCTACACCTTC; CDR3 protein: CASSLPGTDYGYTF
D gene: TRBD1; CDR3 length: 15; clone size: few; J gene: TRBJ1-2; V gene: TRBV6-5; CDR3 DNA: TGTGCCAGCAGTTACTCAGGACAGGGGAGCTATGGCTACACCTTC; CDR3 protein: CASSYSGQGSYGYTF
D gene: NA; CDR3 length: 15; clone size: few; J gene: TRBJ1-5; V gene: TRBV28; CDR3 DNA: TGTGCCAGCAGTTTTGGACAAAGAAGCAATCAGCCCCAGCATTTT; CDR3 protein: CASSFGQRSNQPQHF
D gene: TRBD2; CDR3 length: 10; clone size: few; J gene: TRBJ2-1; V gene: TRBV2; CDR3 DNA: TGTGCCCTTGAGCCGGGACTACGGTTCTTC; CDR3 protein: CALEPGLRFF
D gene: NA; CDR3 length: 13; clone size: NA; J gene: TRBJ1-2; V gene: TRBV19; CDR3 DNA: TGTGCCAGTAGTTCTCAGGGGAACTATGGCTACACCTTC; CDR3 protein: CASSSQGNYGYTF
D gene: TRBD1; CDR3 length: 16; clone size: few; J gene: TRBJ1-2; V gene: TRBV6-5; CDR3 DNA: TGTGCCAGCAGTTTCCACCCTTTCCAGGGGGGCTATGGCTACACCTTC; CDR3 protein: CASSFHPFQGGYGYTF
D gene: NA; CDR3 length: 14; clone size: NA; J gene: TRBJ2-1; V gene: TRBV6-5; CDR3 DNA: TGTGCCAGCCGACGGGGAAGAAACTACAATGAGCAGTTCTTC; CDR3 protein: CASRRGRNYNEQFF
D gene: NA; CDR3 length: 15; clone size: few; J gene: TRBJ1-1; V gene: TRBV30; CDR3 DNA: TGTGCCTGGAGTGTAAGGAACAGGGAGAACACTGAAGCTTTCTTT; CDR3 protein: CAWSVRNRENTEAFF
D gene: NA; CDR3 length: 15; clone size: NA; J gene: TRBJ2-2; V gene: TRBV19; CDR3 DNA: TGTGCCAGTAGTATTAATGTGGGTAGCGGCGGGGAGCTGTTTTTT; CDR3 protein: CASSINVGSGGELFF
D gene: NA; CDR3 length: 13; clone size: few; J gene: TRBJ1-1; V gene: TRBV5-1; CDR3 DNA: TGCGCCAGCAGCTATACGGGTCGGACTGAAGCTTTCTTT; CDR3 protein: CASSYTGRTEAFF